This TCR beta chain was recovered during a study of regulatory T cells in long-lasting Graves disease. Both iRepertoire HTBI primers and Arm-PCR of CDR3 regions were used to build the TCR beta libraries. A single record per CDR3 protein comes from TCRdb applying MiXCR to the multiplex PCR reads. Counted here are roughly 400,000 distinct CDR3 sequences, about 15% occurring once; the ten biggest clones make up about 7.8%. The time point here: newly diagnosed GD, antithyroid drugs for less than 3 months. RNA isolated from PBMCs was used to make the TCR library. Staff took roughly 9 milliliters of peripheral blood and put it into EDTA tubes. The CDR3 runs to 14 residues. V lost 7 bases to trimming and J lost 5 bases, with 16 bases between them. Germline V gene data show CDR1 as MNHEY and CDR2 as SVGEGT. The sample was also reused in another study, on T cells in Graves' hyperthyroidism and ophthalmopathy. That source reports: Patients counted as stable if ophthalmopathy did not develop within 18 months. Patients were excluded because of uncontrolled infection, other autoimmune disease, pregnancy or lactation. HTBI primers were employed in a first-round RT-PCR of the TCR CDR3.

Sequenced material: peripheral blood mononuclear cells (PBMCs), taken at new diagnosis, from a patient treated with antithyroid drugs. The TCR originated in a middle-aged woman with Graves disease. The chain has TRBV6-2 or TRBV6-3 and TRBJ2-3, with a tentative D call TRBD2 (5 bases). Here the CDR3 reads CASTEGPGVDTQYF. Written as DNA, the CDR3 is TGTGCCAGCACCGAGGGTCCGGGTGTAGATACGCAGTATTTT.